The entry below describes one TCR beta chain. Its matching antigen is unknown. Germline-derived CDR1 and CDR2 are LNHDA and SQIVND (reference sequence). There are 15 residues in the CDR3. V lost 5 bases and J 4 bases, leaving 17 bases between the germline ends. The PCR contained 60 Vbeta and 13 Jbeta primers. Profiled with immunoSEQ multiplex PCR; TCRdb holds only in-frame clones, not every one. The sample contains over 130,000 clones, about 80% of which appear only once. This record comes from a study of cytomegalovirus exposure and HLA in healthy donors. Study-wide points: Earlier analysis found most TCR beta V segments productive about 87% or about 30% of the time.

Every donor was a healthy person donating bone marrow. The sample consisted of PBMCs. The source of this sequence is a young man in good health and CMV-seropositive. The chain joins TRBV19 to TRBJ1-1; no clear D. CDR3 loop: CASSPWGGYGTEAFF. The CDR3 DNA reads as TGTGCCAGTAGTCCCTGGGGAGGGTATGGCACTGAAGCTTTCTTT.